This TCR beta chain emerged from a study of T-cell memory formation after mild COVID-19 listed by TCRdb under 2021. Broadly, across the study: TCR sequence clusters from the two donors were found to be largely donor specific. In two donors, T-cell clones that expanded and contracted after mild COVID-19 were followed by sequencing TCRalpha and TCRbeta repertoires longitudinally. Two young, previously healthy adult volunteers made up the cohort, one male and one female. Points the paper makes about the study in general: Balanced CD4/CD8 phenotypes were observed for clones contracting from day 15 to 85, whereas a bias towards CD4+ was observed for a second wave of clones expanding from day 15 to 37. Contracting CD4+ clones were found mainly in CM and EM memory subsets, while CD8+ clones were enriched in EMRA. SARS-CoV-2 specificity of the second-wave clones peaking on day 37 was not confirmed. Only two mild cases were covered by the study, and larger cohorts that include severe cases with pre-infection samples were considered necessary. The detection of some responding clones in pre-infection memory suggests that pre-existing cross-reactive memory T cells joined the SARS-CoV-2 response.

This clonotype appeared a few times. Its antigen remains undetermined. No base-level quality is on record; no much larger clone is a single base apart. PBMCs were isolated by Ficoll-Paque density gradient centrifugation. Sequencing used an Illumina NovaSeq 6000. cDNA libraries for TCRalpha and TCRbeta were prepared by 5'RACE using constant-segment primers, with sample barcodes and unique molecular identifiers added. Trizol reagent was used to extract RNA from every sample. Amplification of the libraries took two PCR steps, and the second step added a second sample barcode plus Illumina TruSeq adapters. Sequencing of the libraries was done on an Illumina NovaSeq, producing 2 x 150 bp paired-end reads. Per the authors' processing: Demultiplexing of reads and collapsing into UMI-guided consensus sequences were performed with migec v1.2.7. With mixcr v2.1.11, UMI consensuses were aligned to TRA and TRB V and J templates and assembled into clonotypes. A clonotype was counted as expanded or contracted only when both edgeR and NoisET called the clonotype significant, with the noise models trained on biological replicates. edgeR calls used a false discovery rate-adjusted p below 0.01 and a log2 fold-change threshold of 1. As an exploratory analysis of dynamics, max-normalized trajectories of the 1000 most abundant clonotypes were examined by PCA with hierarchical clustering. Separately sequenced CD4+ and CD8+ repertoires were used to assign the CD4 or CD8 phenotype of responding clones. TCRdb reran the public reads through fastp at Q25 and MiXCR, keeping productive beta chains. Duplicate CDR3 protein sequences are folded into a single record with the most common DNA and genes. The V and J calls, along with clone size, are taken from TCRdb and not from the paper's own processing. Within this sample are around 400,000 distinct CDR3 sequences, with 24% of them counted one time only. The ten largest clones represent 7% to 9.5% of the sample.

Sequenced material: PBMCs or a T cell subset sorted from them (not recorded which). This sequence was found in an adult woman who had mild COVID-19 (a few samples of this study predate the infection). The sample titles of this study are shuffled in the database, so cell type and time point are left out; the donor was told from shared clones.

This receptor has the CDR3 CATGQGAKETQYF. The nucleotides read TGTGCCACTGGACAGGGGGCGAAAGAGACCCAGTACTTC. Recombination linked TRBV24-1 to TRBJ2-5, with 11 bases in between that match TRBD1. After removal of 10 bases from V and 3 bases from J, the junction retains 3 bases not matched to a gene. For CDR1 and CDR2, the germline V gene lists KGHDR and SFDVKD. The CDR3, from cysteine to phenylalanine, totals 13 residues. Left in the record is the CDR3 DNA by itself, 39 bases read in frame from the first base.